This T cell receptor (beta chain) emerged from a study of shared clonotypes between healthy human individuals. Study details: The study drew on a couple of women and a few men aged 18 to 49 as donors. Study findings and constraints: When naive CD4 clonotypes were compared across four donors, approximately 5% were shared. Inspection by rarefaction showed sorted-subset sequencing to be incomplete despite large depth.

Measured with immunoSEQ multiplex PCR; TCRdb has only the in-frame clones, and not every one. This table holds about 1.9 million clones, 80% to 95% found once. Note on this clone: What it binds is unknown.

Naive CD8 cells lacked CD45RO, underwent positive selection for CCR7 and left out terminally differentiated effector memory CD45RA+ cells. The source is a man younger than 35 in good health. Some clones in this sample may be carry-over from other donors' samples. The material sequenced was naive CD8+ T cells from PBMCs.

DNA for the CDR3: TGTGCCAGCAGTTTGGTTTACACACACACAGATACGCAGTATTTT. Protein sequence: CASSLVYTHTDTQYF. The chain employs TRBV27 and TRBJ2-3; unclear D gene. The CDR3 has 15 residues. Germline V lookup: CDR1 MNHEY, CDR2 SMNVEV (reference sequence). The V and J ends lost 3 bases and 2 bases respectively, with 12 bases between them.